This T cell receptor beta chain is from a study of cytomegalovirus exposure and HLA in healthy donors. Broader study findings: Presence/absence analysis assumed near-uniform sequencing depth across donors. A missense variant in DCLRE1C was later tied to TCR beta V- and J-gene trimming. Equally common other TCR beta chains were less clonally expanded than HLA-associated ones, a later analysis found.

In the PCR, 60 Vbeta and 13 Jbeta primers were used. Using immunoSEQ multiplex PCR, the repertoire was profiled, and TCRdb retains in-frame clones only, with some absent. The repertoire holds more than 120,000 clones, 82% seen once, with about 2.3% in the top ten. Whereas donors were nominally healthy upon sampling, unrecorded immune exposures were probable. The V and J ends lost 0 bases and 5 bases, in that order; junction bases with no gene match: 3. This CDR3 contains 14 residues. Germline values: CDR1 KGHSH, CDR2 LQKENI. With regard to this clone: Its cognate antigen is unknown.

J is TRBJ1-1 and V is TRBV18; TRBD1 aligns across 7 bases. The TCR originated in a male donor in good health and CMV-seronegative. Sequenced: PBMCs. CDR3: CASSPPGQRTEAFF. CDR3 in DNA: TGTGCCAGCTCACCACCGGGACAGAGGACTGAAGCTTTCTTT. The whole variable domain, remainder taken from reference TRBV18 and TRBJ1-1, is NAGVMQNPRHLVRRRGQEARLRCSPMKGHSHVYWYRQLPEEGLKFMVYLQKENIIDESGMPKERFSAEFPKEGPSILRIQQVVRGDSAAYFCASSPPGQRTEAFFGQGTRLTVV.